The 2 T cell receptor beta chains presented below share a single source sample, sequenced in a study of T cell responses to AZD1222 COVID-19 vaccine. Assay: immunoSEQ multiplex PCR; the TCRdb copy retains only in-frame clones and omits some. The table includes approximately 120,000 clones, about 89% detected once. The material sequenced was peripheral blood, taken on day 0 of AZD1222 vaccination. These receptors were taken from an adult in good health.

This chain links TRBV14 with TRBJ2-2, with D perhaps assigned TRBD1 or TRBD2 (5 bases each). The CDR3 covers 16 residues. Germline CDR1 and CDR2: SGHDN and FVKESK. Between the trimmed V and J ends, which lost 4 bases and 6 bases, there was a span of 18 bases. CDR3 protein: CASSPLAGTLAGELFF. In nucleotides, the CDR3 is TGTGCCAGCAGCCCACTGGCCGGGACCCTGGCCGGGGAGCTGTTTTTT.

The chain couples TRBV6-5 to TRBJ1-1; D ambiguous. Trimming stripped 4 bases from V and 1 base from J, with 7 bases between. The CDR3 has 13 amino acids. Per the germline V gene, CDR1 is MNHEY and CDR2 is SVGAGI. The CDR3 reads CASSSTRNTEAFF. CDR3 nucleotides: TGTGCCAGCAGTTCTACGAGGAACACTGAAGCTTTCTTT.